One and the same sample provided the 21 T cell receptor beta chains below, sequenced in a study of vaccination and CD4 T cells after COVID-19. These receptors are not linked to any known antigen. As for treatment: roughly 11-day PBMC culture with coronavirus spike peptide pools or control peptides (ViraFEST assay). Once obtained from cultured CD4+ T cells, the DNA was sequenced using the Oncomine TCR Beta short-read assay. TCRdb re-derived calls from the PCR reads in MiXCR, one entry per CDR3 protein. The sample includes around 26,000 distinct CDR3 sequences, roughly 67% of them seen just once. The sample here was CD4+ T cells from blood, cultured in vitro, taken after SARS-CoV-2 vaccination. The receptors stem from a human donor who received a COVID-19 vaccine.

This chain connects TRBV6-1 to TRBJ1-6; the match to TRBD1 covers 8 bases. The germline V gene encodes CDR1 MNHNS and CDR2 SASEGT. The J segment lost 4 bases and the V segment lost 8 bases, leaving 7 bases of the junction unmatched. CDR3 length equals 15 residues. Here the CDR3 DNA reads TGTGCCAGCGGAACAGGGGGGATTTATAATTCACCCCTCCACTTT. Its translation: CASGTGGIYNSPLHF.

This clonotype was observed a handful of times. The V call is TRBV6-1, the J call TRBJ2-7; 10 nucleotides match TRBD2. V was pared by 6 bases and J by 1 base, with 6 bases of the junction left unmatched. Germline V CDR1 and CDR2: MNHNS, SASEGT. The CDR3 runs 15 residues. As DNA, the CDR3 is TGTGCCAGCAGGGCTAGCGGGGGCCTATCCTACGAGCAGTACTTC. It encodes CASRASGGLSYEQYF.

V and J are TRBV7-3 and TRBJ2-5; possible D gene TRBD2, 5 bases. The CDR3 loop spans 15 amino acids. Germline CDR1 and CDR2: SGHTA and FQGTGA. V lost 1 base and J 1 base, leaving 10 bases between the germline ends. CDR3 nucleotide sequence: TGTGCCAGCAGCTTAATGGCGGGCGTCCAAGAGACCCAGTACTTC. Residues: CASSLMAGVQETQYF.

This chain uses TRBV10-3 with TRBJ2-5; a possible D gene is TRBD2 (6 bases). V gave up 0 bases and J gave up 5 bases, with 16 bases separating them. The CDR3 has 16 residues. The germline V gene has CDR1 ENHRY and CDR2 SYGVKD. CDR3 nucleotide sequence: TGTGCCATCAGTGAGTCGAGACTAGGCTCACAGGAGACCCAGTACTTC. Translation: CAISESRLGSQETQYF.

Here the CDR3 reads CATSRDVGAVRAQHF. In nucleotides, the CDR3 is TGTGCCACCAGCAGAGATGTGGGGGCGGTTAGGGCCCAGCATTTT. This chain uses TRBV15 with TRBJ1-5, with TRBD1 as a possible D gene (6 bases). The CDR3 totals 15 residues. V gave up 0 bases and J gave up 11 bases, with 17 bases separating them. The germline V gene has CDR1 LNHNV and CDR2 YYDKDF (reference sequence).

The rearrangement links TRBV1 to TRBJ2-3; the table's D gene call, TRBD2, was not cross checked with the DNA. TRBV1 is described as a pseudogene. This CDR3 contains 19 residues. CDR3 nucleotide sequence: TGCACCAGCAGCCATGGGGGTAAGCGGGGGTTCCCTCGCACAGATACGCAGTATTTT. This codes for CTSSHGGKRGFPRTDTQYF.

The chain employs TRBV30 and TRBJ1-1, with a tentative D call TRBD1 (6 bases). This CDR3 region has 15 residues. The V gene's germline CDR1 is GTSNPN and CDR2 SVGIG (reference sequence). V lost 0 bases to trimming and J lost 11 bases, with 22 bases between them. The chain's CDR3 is CAWSVRGRDNVGAFF. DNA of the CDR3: TGTGCCTGGAGTGTAAGGGGGAGGGACAACGTTGGGGCTTTCTTT.

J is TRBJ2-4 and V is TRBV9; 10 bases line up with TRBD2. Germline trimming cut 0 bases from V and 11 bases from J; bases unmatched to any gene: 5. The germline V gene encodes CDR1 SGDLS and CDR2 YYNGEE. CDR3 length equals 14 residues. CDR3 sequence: CASSVGSGGGVQYF. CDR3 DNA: TGTGCCAGCAGCGTAGGCAGCGGGGGGGGAGTTCAGTACTTC.

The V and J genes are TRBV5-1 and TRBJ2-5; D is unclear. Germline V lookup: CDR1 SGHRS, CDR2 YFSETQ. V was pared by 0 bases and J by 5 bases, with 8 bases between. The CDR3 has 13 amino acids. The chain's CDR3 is CASSLGFRETQYF. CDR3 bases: TGCGCCAGCAGCTTGGGTTTCCGGGAGACCCAGTACTTC.

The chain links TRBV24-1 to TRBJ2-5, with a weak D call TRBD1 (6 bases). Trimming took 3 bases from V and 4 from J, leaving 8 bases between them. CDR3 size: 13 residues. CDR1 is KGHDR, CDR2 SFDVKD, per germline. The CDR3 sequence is CATSDDRRETQYF. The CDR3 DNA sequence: TGTGCCACCAGTGATGACAGGCGAGAGACCCAGTACTTC.

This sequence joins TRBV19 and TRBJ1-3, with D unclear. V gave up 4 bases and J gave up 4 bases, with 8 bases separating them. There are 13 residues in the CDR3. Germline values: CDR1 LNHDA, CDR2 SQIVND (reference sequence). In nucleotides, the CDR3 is TGTGCCAGTAGTAAGGGAAACGGAAACACCATATATTTT. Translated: CASSKGNGNTIYF.

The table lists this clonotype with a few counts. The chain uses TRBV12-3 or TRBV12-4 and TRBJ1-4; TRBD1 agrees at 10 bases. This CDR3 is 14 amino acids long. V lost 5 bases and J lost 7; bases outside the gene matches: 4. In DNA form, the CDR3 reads TGTGCCAGCAGTCGACAGGGGGCAGGTGAAAAACTGTTTTTT. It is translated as CASSRQGAGEKLFF.

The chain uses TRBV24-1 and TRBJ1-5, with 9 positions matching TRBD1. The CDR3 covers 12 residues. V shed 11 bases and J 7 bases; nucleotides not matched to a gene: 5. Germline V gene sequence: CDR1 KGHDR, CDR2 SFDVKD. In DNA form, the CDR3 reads TGTGCCAGCGGACAGGGGAACCAGCCCCAGCATTTT. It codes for CASGQGNQPQHF.

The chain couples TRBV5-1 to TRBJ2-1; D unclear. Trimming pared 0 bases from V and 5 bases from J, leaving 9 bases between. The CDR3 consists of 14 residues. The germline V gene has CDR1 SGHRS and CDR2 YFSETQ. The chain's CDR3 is CASSLDPGDNEQFF. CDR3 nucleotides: TGCGCCAGCAGCTTGGACCCCGGAGACAATGAGCAGTTCTTC.

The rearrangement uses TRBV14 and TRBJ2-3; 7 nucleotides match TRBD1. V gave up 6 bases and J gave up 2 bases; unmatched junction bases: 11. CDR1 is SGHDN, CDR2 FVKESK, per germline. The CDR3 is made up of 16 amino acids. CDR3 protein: CASSPGPGQITDTQYF. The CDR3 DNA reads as TGTGCCAGCAGTCCGGGACCGGGACAGATCACAGATACGCAGTATTTT.

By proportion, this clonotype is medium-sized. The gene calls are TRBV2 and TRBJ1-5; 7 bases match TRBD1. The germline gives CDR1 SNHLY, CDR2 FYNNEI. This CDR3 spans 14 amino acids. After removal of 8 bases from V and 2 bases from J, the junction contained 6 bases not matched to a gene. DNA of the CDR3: TGTGCCAGCGGACCCGACAGGGGCAATCAGCCCCAGCATTTT. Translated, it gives CASGPDRGNQPQHF.

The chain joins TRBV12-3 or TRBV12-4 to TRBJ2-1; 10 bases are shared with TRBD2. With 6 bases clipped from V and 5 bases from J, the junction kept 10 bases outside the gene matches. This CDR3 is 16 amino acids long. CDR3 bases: TGTGCCAGCAGCAAGGGGACTAGCGAAATGGACAATGAGCAGTTCTTC. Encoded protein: CASSKGTSEMDNEQFF.

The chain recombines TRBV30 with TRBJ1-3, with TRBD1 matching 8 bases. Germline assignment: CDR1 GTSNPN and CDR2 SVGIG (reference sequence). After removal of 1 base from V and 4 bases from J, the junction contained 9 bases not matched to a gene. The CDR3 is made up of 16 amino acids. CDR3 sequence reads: CAWSETGGYAGNTIYF. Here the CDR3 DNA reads TGTGCCTGGAGTGAAACAGGGGGGTACGCGGGAAACACCATATATTTT.

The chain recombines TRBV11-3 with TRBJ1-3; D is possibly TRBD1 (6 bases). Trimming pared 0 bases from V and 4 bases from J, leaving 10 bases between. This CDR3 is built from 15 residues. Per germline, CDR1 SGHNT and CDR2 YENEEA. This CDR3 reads CASSLDDRTGNTIYF. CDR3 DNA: TGTGCCAGCAGCTTAGATGACAGGACCGGAAACACCATATATTTT.

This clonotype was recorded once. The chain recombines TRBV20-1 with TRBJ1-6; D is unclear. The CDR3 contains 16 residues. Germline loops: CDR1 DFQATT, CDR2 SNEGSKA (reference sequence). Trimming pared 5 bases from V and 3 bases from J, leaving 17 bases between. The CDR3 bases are TGCAGTGCTCCGCAGGAGGAAGGGTTCTATAATTCACCCCTCCACTTT. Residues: CSAPQEEGFYNSPLHF.

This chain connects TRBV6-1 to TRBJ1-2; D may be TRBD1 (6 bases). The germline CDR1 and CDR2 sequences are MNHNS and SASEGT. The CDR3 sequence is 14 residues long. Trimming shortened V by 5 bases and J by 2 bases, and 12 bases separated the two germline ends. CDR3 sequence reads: CASSPPGTNYGYTF. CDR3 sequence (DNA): TGTGCCAGCAGTCCACCCGGGACAAACTATGGCTACACCTTC.